This TCR beta chain comes out of a study of cytomegalovirus exposure and HLA in healthy donors. V lost 5 bases to trimming and J lost 1 base; unmatched junction nucleotides: 4. The CDR3 has 15 amino acids. Germline V CDR1 and CDR2: SNHLY, FYNNEI. This clone came up a few times. No antigen is known for it. The protocol was immunoSEQ multiplex PCR, while the TCRdb copy is restricted to in-frame clones and leaves out a portion. The sample holds some 270,000 clones, 80% to 90% seen once. Study-wide points: Reportedly, diagnosis of cytomegalovirus status by the classifier showed high specificity and sensitivity. Among TCR sequences, most were rare, though some public TCRs appeared in many donors. Specificity of a few CMV-associated chains for CMV antigens was verified in vitro.

J is TRBJ2-2 and V is TRBV2, with 7 nucleotides matching TRBD1. The material sequenced was PBMCs. This receptor was obtained from a woman aged 18-30 years in good health and CMV-seronegative. This chain's CDR3 is CASSWTGENTGELFF. CDR3 in DNA: TGTGCCAGCAGTTGGACAGGCGAGAACACCGGGGAGCTGTTTTTT.